This T cell receptor beta chain came from a study of T cell repertoires in cytomegalovirus infection. Study information: Indications came from public TCR beta signatures; they pointed to CMV infection and to a matching HLA type.

Points from the study as a whole: Ex vivo responses were dominated by HLA-C-restricted CMV-specific TCR beta clonotypes. Cumulated frequencies of public TCR beta families served to identify carriers of CMV plus the relevant HLA.

A remark on this clonotype: Its target is not known.

Each CDR3 protein gets one entry after TCRdb re-called the reads with MiXCR. Altogether hundreds of thousands of distinct CDR3 sequences are present, around 9.1% being singletons, with the ten largest covering about 2.3%. Sequencing was done on a sample of PBMCs. This sequence originates from a human donor in good health (CMV status not recorded). Some clones in this sample may be carry-over from other donors' samples.

The CDR3 DNA follows: TGTGCCAGCAGCTCCGCTAGCGGGGGGGCCGGGGAGCTGTTTTTT. Protein sequence: CASSSASGGAGELFF. The chain uses TRBV7-8 and TRBJ2-2, with TRBD2 matching 12 bases. The CDR3 spans 15 residues. Trimming cost V 4 bases and J 6 bases; bases outside gene matches: 3. CDR1 is SGHVS and CDR2 is FQNEAQ in the germline V gene.